A selection of T cell receptor beta chains follows, all from one sample in a study of cytomegalovirus exposure and HLA in healthy donors. TCRdb's table, derived via immunoSEQ multiplex PCR, lists solely in-frame clones and lacks some. The table has 160,000 or so clones, 70% to 85% seen once. Material: PBMCs. These receptor sequences come from a human donor in good health. Both conserved end residues are part of each CDR3. The order of the fields is CDR3 DNA, CDR3 protein, D gene, clone size, V gene, J gene. D genes are given only for firm matches. Clone size is stated in some rows and not others, as once, few, many or a class when expanded.

CDR3 DNA: TGTGCCTGGAGTGGATCGGACAGCTCCTACGAGCAGTACTTC
CDR3 protein: CAWSGSDSSYEQYF
D gene: -
clone size: many
V gene: TRBV30
J gene: TRBJ2-7

CDR3 DNA: TGTGCCAGCAGTTACGGGACTAGCGGAGTCTACGAGCAGTACTTC
CDR3 protein: CASSYGTSGVYEQYF
D gene: TRBD2
clone size: few
V gene: TRBV6-6
J gene: TRBJ2-7

CDR3 DNA: TGCGCCAGCAGCCAGGCCGGGGCGGGATACTCCTACGAGCAGTACTTC
CDR3 protein: CASSQAGAGYSYEQYF
D gene: -
clone size: -
V gene: TRBV5-1
J gene: TRBJ2-7

CDR3 DNA: TGCGCCACCAGAGCGGGGGGACCTAACACTGAAGCTTTCTTT
CDR3 protein: CATRAGGPNTEAFF
D gene: -
clone size: few
V gene: TRBV5-1
J gene: TRBJ1-1

CDR3 DNA: TGTGCCAGCAGTTCCCGGAGTTCGGGGGGAGGCTACACCTTC
CDR3 protein: CASSSRSSGGGYTF
D gene: -
clone size: -
V gene: TRBV6-1
J gene: TRBJ1-2

CDR3 DNA: TGTGCCAGCAGCCCCCTTACCGGGGAGCTGTTTTTT
CDR3 protein: CASSPLTGELFF
D gene: -
clone size: -
V gene: TRBV9
J gene: TRBJ2-2

CDR3 DNA: TGCGCCAGCAGCCCGACAGGGGGTAATGAAAAACTGTTTTTT
CDR3 protein: CASSPTGGNEKLFF
D gene: TRBD1
clone size: -
V gene: TRBV5-1
J gene: TRBJ1-4

CDR3 DNA: TGTGCCAGCAGGCGGACAGGGAACACTGAAGCTTTCTTT
CDR3 protein: CASRRTGNTEAFF
D gene: TRBD1
clone size: few
V gene: TRBV5-4
J gene: TRBJ1-1

CDR3 DNA: TGTGCCAGCAGCTCCGGGGGGACTGAGCAGTTCTTC
CDR3 protein: CASSSGGTEQFF
D gene: TRBD2
clone size: -
V gene: TRBV7-9
J gene: TRBJ2-1

CDR3 DNA: TGTGCCAGCAGCTTCGGACAGGGTGATGGCTACACCTTC
CDR3 protein: CASSFGQGDGYTF
D gene: TRBD1
clone size: once
V gene: TRBV5-8
J gene: TRBJ1-2

CDR3 DNA: TGTGCCAGCAAAGACAGGGGGTCCTCTGGAAACACCATATATTTT
CDR3 protein: CASKDRGSSGNTIYF
D gene: TRBD1
clone size: few
V gene: TRBV6-1
J gene: TRBJ1-3

CDR3 DNA: TGTGCCAGCAGCTTAGTAGGGGGGGCCCCATCCGAGCAGTACTTC
CDR3 protein: CASSLVGGAPSEQYF
D gene: -
clone size: -
V gene: TRBV7-9
J gene: TRBJ2-7

CDR3 DNA: TGTGCCAGCAGCCTCCGGGCTAGCGGGGGCCAAGAGACCCAGTACTTC
CDR3 protein: CASSLRASGGQETQYF
D gene: TRBD2
clone size: -
V gene: TRBV7-3
J gene: TRBJ2-5

CDR3 DNA: TGCGCCAGCAGCCAATCCGTAGACAGGCTGCGCACTGAAGCTTTCTTT
CDR3 protein: CASSQSVDRLRTEAFF
D gene: -
clone size: few
V gene: TRBV4-3
J gene: TRBJ1-1

CDR3 DNA: TGTGCCAGTAGCCCGGACAGCAATAATTCACCCCTCCACTTT
CDR3 protein: CASSPDSNNSPLHF
D gene: -
clone size: -
V gene: TRBV19
J gene: TRBJ1-6

CDR3 DNA: TGCGCCAGCAGCTCGGATAGCGGGGCGTCTAGCACAGATACGCAGTATTTT
CDR3 protein: CASSSDSGASSTDTQYF
D gene: TRBD2
clone size: once
V gene: TRBV5-1
J gene: TRBJ2-3

CDR3 DNA: TGTGCTAGCAGCCTCGGGACAGGGGGAGGTGAAAAACTGTTTTTT
CDR3 protein: CASSLGTGGGEKLFF
D gene: TRBD1
clone size: few
V gene: TRBV7-7
J gene: TRBJ1-4

CDR3 DNA: TGTGCTAGTGGTTCTGGGACTGTCTCCTATAATTCACCCCTCCACTTT
CDR3 protein: CASGSGTVSYNSPLHF
D gene: -
clone size: -
V gene: TRBV12-5
J gene: TRBJ1-6

CDR3 DNA: TGCGCCAGCAGCACACAGACAGGGGATGGAAACACCATATATTTT
CDR3 protein: CASSTQTGDGNTIYF
D gene: TRBD1
clone size: -
V gene: TRBV5-1
J gene: TRBJ1-3

CDR3 DNA: TGTGCCAGCAGCGAGGGACAGGGGGACCTGAACACTGAAGCTTTCTTT
CDR3 protein: CASSEGQGDLNTEAFF
D gene: TRBD1
clone size: -
V gene: TRBV5-4
J gene: TRBJ1-1

CDR3 DNA: TGTGCCAGCAGCCTGACAGGGTTCAATCAGCCCCAGCATTTT
CDR3 protein: CASSLTGFNQPQHF
D gene: TRBD1
clone size: once
V gene: TRBV4-2
J gene: TRBJ1-5

CDR3 DNA: TGTGCCAGCAGCTTCGGGGTTAACTCCTACGAGCAGTACTTC
CDR3 protein: CASSFGVNSYEQYF
D gene: -
clone size: -
V gene: TRBV7-2
J gene: TRBJ2-7

CDR3 DNA: TGTGCCATCAGTGAAGATAGCGGGGGGGCACTTAGCACAGATACGCAGTATTTT
CDR3 protein: CAISEDSGGALSTDTQYF
D gene: TRBD2
clone size: -
V gene: TRBV10-3
J gene: TRBJ2-3

CDR3 DNA: TGTGCCAGCAGTGAGCGGGATACCAGCGCTTTCTTT
CDR3 protein: CASSERDTSAFF
D gene: -
clone size: few
V gene: TRBV25-1
J gene: TRBJ1-1

CDR3 DNA: TGTGCCAGCAGCGCTGAGGCCTATGGCTACACCTTC
CDR3 protein: CASSAEAYGYTF
D gene: -
clone size: few
V gene: TRBV6-1
J gene: TRBJ1-2

CDR3 DNA: TGTGCCAGCAGCTACGGACTAGCGGTAGATACGCAGTATTTT
CDR3 protein: CASSYGLAVDTQYF
D gene: TRBD2
clone size: -
V gene: TRBV6-5
J gene: TRBJ2-3

CDR3 DNA: TGTGCCAGCAGCGGATCGGGGAGGACTGAAGCTTTCTTT
CDR3 protein: CASSGSGRTEAFF
D gene: -
clone size: -
V gene: TRBV7-3
J gene: TRBJ1-1

CDR3 DNA: TGTGCCAGCAGCTTGGCGGTCTCTAACACTGAAGCTTTCTTT
CDR3 protein: CASSLAVSNTEAFF
D gene: -
clone size: -
V gene: TRBV5-4
J gene: TRBJ1-1

CDR3 DNA: TGTGCCAGCAGGTTGGACAGGGGGCGAAGCGGGGAGCTGTTTTTT
CDR3 protein: CASRLDRGRSGELFF
D gene: TRBD1
clone size: -
V gene: TRBV2
J gene: TRBJ2-2

CDR3 DNA: TGTGCCTGGACCCTGGGACAGGGAAATGGCTACACCTTC
CDR3 protein: CAWTLGQGNGYTF
D gene: TRBD1
clone size: few
V gene: TRBV30
J gene: TRBJ1-2

CDR3 DNA: TGTGCCACCAGCAGAAAAGAGGCTCCAGCTAACTATGGCTACACCTTC
CDR3 protein: CATSRKEAPANYGYTF
D gene: -
clone size: -
V gene: TRBV15
J gene: TRBJ1-2

CDR3 DNA: TGCGCCAGCAGCCAAGACTTGGCTAGCTTCTACGAGCAGTACTTC
CDR3 protein: CASSQDLASFYEQYF
D gene: -
clone size: once
V gene: TRBV4-1
J gene: TRBJ2-7

CDR3 DNA: TGTGCCATCAGTGAGCTCCAGGGCACAGATACGCAGTATTTT
CDR3 protein: CAISELQGTDTQYF
D gene: -
clone size: -
V gene: TRBV10-3
J gene: TRBJ2-3

CDR3 DNA: TGCGCCAGCAGTGAGGGGCAGGGGGGTGGACAGCCCCAGCATTTT
CDR3 protein: CASSEGQGGGQPQHF
D gene: TRBD1
clone size: -
V gene: TRBV10-2
J gene: TRBJ1-5

CDR3 DNA: TGTGCCAGCAGCTTATCTGGGGGGTGGGATACGCAGTATTTT
CDR3 protein: CASSLSGGWDTQYF
D gene: -
clone size: -
V gene: TRBV7-3
J gene: TRBJ2-3

CDR3 DNA: TGTGCCAGCAGTGAAGTCCAGGGCGGAGAGGGCAATCAGCCCCAGCATTTT
CDR3 protein: CASSEVQGGEGNQPQHF
D gene: -
clone size: -
V gene: TRBV25-1
J gene: TRBJ1-5

CDR3 DNA: TGTGCCAGCAGCTTAAATCCGGACAGGGCGGGGACTAGCACAGATACGCAGTATTTT
CDR3 protein: CASSLNPDRAGTSTDTQYF
D gene: TRBD1
clone size: -
V gene: TRBV7-3
J gene: TRBJ2-3

CDR3 DNA: TGTGCCAGCAGCCAGGAGGGGAGCACTGAAGCTTTCTTT
CDR3 protein: CASSQEGSTEAFF
D gene: -
clone size: -
V gene: TRBV7-9
J gene: TRBJ1-1

CDR3 DNA: TGCGCCAGCAGCGAGGGGGCAGGGAGCAATCAGCCCCAGCATTTT
CDR3 protein: CASSEGAGSNQPQHF
D gene: TRBD1
clone size: -
V gene: TRBV5-1
J gene: TRBJ1-5

CDR3 DNA: TGTGCCAGCAGTTACTCCGGGGGGCTGGGCACTGAAGCTTTCTTT
CDR3 protein: CASSYSGGLGTEAFF
D gene: -
clone size: -
V gene: TRBV6-5
J gene: TRBJ1-1

CDR3 DNA: TGCGCCAGCAGCCAAGATGGGCCACTAGCGGTTAACAATGAGCAGTTCTTC
CDR3 protein: CASSQDGPLAVNNEQFF
D gene: TRBD2
clone size: -
V gene: TRBV4-3
J gene: TRBJ2-1

CDR3 DNA: TGTGCCTCCAGGGCAGAGAGTTTTGAACCCCTCCACTTT
CDR3 protein: CASRAESFEPLHF
D gene: -
clone size: -
V gene: TRBV2
J gene: TRBJ1-6

CDR3 DNA: TGTGCCAGCAGTCCCCCAGCGGGGGGCGAAGAGACCCAGTACTTC
CDR3 protein: CASSPPAGGEETQYF
D gene: TRBD2
clone size: -
V gene: TRBV6-5
J gene: TRBJ2-5

CDR3 DNA: TGTGCCAGCAGTGATCTTACAGGGGTAGATACGCAGTATTTT
CDR3 protein: CASSDLTGVDTQYF
D gene: TRBD1
clone size: -
V gene: TRBV6-1
J gene: TRBJ2-3

CDR3 DNA: TGTGCCAGCAGCCTCGGAGGGAGCAATCGGCCCCAGCATTTT
CDR3 protein: CASSLGGSNRPQHF
D gene: -
clone size: -
V gene: TRBV5-4
J gene: TRBJ1-5

CDR3 DNA: TGTGCCAGCAGTGGGTTCACCGGGACTAGCGGGGGGGGCGAGCAGTACTTC
CDR3 protein: CASSGFTGTSGGGEQYF
D gene: TRBD2
clone size: -
V gene: TRBV25-1
J gene: TRBJ2-7

CDR3 DNA: TGTGCCAGCAGTGAAATGGGAGGGGCCTATCAGCCCCAGCATTTT
CDR3 protein: CASSEMGGAYQPQHF
D gene: -
clone size: -
V gene: TRBV6-1
J gene: TRBJ1-5

CDR3 DNA: TGTGCCAGTACAACAGGACGATACAATGAGCAGTTCTTC
CDR3 protein: CASTTGRYNEQFF
D gene: -
clone size: -
V gene: TRBV19
J gene: TRBJ2-1

CDR3 DNA: TGCGCCAGCAGCTTGGCGGGTAGCGGGGGTTACGAGCAGTACTTC
CDR3 protein: CASSLAGSGGYEQYF
D gene: TRBD2
clone size: -
V gene: TRBV5-1
J gene: TRBJ2-7

CDR3 DNA: TGTGCCAGCAGCTTCTCTACCGGGAACACTGAAGCTTTCTTT
CDR3 protein: CASSFSTGNTEAFF
D gene: -
clone size: -
V gene: TRBV5-4
J gene: TRBJ1-1

CDR3 DNA: TGTGCCAGCAGTGAAGCCGGGACAGGGGGCGCCGATCCAGCTTTCTTT
CDR3 protein: CASSEAGTGGADPAFF
D gene: TRBD1
clone size: few
V gene: TRBV6-1
J gene: TRBJ1-1

CDR3 DNA: TGCGCCAGCAGCTACCGTGGGGGCACTTACACAGATACGCAGTATTTT
CDR3 protein: CASSYRGGTYTDTQYF
D gene: -
clone size: -
V gene: TRBV5-1
J gene: TRBJ2-3

CDR3 DNA: TGTGCCAGCTCACCAGGGACAGGGACTATTTTCAATCAGCCCCAGCATTTT
CDR3 protein: CASSPGTGTIFNQPQHF
D gene: TRBD1
clone size: once
V gene: TRBV18
J gene: TRBJ1-5

CDR3 DNA: TGTGCTAGTGGTTTGGACCGGACAGTACCTAACTATGGCTACACCTTC
CDR3 protein: CASGLDRTVPNYGYTF
D gene: -
clone size: -
V gene: TRBV12-5
J gene: TRBJ1-2

CDR3 DNA: TGCGCCAGCAGCTCCCGAGGGGGGGGCAAGGATGAGCAGTTCTTC
CDR3 protein: CASSSRGGGKDEQFF
D gene: -
clone size: -
V gene: TRBV5-1
J gene: TRBJ2-1

CDR3 DNA: TGTGCCAGCAGTTACTCGATCGGACTAATGAACACTGAAGCTTTCTTT
CDR3 protein: CASSYSIGLMNTEAFF
D gene: -
clone size: -
V gene: TRBV6-5
J gene: TRBJ1-1

CDR3 DNA: TGTGCCAGCAGCCAAGATGGTACAGGGTCATCCGGAAACACCATATATTTT
CDR3 protein: CASSQDGTGSSGNTIYF
D gene: -
clone size: -
V gene: TRBV4-2
J gene: TRBJ1-3